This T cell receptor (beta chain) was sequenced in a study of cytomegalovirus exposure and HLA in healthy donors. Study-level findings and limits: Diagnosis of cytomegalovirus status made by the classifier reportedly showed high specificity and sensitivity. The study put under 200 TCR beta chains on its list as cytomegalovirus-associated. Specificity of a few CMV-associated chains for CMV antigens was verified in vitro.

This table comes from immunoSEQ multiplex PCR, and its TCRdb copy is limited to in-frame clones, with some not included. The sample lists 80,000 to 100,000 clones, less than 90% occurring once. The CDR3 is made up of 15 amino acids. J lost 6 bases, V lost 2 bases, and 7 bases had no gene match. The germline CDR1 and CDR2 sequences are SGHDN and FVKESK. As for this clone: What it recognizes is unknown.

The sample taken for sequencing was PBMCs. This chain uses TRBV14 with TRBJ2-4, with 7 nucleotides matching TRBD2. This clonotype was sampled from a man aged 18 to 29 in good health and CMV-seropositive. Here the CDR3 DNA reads TGTGCCAGCAGCCAAACGGGGGGTGTGACAAACATTCAGTACTTC. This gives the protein CASSQTGGVTNIQYF.